A selection of T cell receptor beta chains follows, all from one sample in a study of cytomegalovirus exposure and HLA in healthy donors. Sequenced by immunoSEQ multiplex PCR; TCRdb stores in-frame clones only, minus some. The data hold about 160,000 clones, with roughly four fifths observed a single time. Sequencing was carried out using PBMCs. The receptors here all came from a man in his fifties or sixties in good health and CMV-seropositive. Each CDR3 is given with its conserved first and last residue. Some rows have no size entry. The others give once, few or many, or a class for an expanded clone.

v_gene: TRBV5-1; j_gene: TRBJ2-6; abundance: NA; CDR3aa: CASSARLAGISGANVLTF
v_gene: TRBV5-6; j_gene: TRBJ2-1; abundance: NA; CDR3aa: CASSLGQTYNEQFF
v_gene: TRBV19; j_gene: TRBJ1-1; abundance: NA; CDR3aa: CASSILTGGPNTEAFF
v_gene: TRBV19; j_gene: TRBJ1-5; abundance: NA; CDR3aa: CASSIQGDLSNQPQHF
v_gene: TRBV7-3; j_gene: TRBJ2-2; abundance: NA; CDR3aa: CASSLVGTGAGELFF
v_gene: TRBV10-3; j_gene: TRBJ1-1; abundance: NA; CDR3aa: CAISPGSRNTEAFF
v_gene: TRBV7-6; j_gene: TRBJ2-2; abundance: NA; CDR3aa: CASSPETGPGELFF
v_gene: TRBV4-1; j_gene: TRBJ2-5; abundance: few; CDR3aa: CASSLSGGPETQYF
v_gene: TRBV28; j_gene: TRBJ1-6; abundance: NA; CDR3aa: CASRNPTGSYNSPLHF
v_gene: TRBV7-8; j_gene: TRBJ1-6; abundance: NA; CDR3aa: CASSMDSSPLHF
v_gene: TRBV6-1; j_gene: TRBJ1-1; abundance: NA; CDR3aa: CASKQGVATEAFF
v_gene: TRBV11-2; j_gene: TRBJ2-7; abundance: NA; CDR3aa: CASSRLAGPAGGQYF
v_gene: TRBV5-1; j_gene: TRBJ1-2; abundance: once; CDR3aa: CASSATGLYGYTF
v_gene: TRBV18; j_gene: TRBJ1-3; abundance: NA; CDR3aa: CASSPLAPAGAGNTIYF
v_gene: TRBV5-4; j_gene: TRBJ2-7; abundance: NA; CDR3aa: CASSSDGISSYEQYF
v_gene: TRBV29-1; j_gene: TRBJ2-7; abundance: NA; CDR3aa: CSVEDLAYEQYF
v_gene: TRBV5-4; j_gene: TRBJ2-5; abundance: NA; CDR3aa: CASTDSREQETQYF
v_gene: TRBV7-2; j_gene: TRBJ1-1; abundance: NA; CDR3aa: CASSPDRGNTEAFF
v_gene: TRBV27; j_gene: TRBJ1-1; abundance: NA; CDR3aa: CASSWGGNTEAFF
v_gene: TRBV10-3; j_gene: TRBJ1-1; abundance: NA; CDR3aa: CAIMGGMGRANTEAFF
v_gene: TRBV9; j_gene: TRBJ1-1; abundance: NA; CDR3aa: CASSFGHLNTEAFF
v_gene: TRBV6-5; j_gene: TRBJ1-1; abundance: NA; CDR3aa: CAHSALPTGSTEAFF
v_gene: TRBV7-9; j_gene: TRBJ2-4; abundance: NA; CDR3aa: CASSSSRGKAKNIQYF
v_gene: TRBV6-1; j_gene: TRBJ2-7; abundance: NA; CDR3aa: CASSGRDSSYEQYF
v_gene: TRBV5-1; j_gene: TRBJ2-7; abundance: NA; CDR3aa: CASSVGWLTGDYEQYF
v_gene: TRBV23-1; j_gene: TRBJ1-1; abundance: NA; CDR3aa: CASTTFSKGQTYTEAFF
v_gene: TRBV4-1; j_gene: TRBJ1-3; abundance: NA; CDR3aa: CASAEEVAGDTIYF
v_gene: TRBV6-6; j_gene: TRBJ2-1; abundance: NA; CDR3aa: CASSYSPAGDGYEQFF
v_gene: TRBV29-1; j_gene: TRBJ2-2; abundance: NA; CDR3aa: CSVPRQGAAGELFF
v_gene: TRBV5-6; j_gene: TRBJ2-1; abundance: NA; CDR3aa: CASGWQRISNEQFF
v_gene: TRBV28; j_gene: TRBJ2-5; abundance: NA; CDR3aa: CASETPQGRAQGETQYF
v_gene: TRBV9; j_gene: TRBJ2-3; abundance: NA; CDR3aa: CASSVGGGSPTDTQYF
v_gene: TRBV28; j_gene: TRBJ2-7; abundance: few; CDR3aa: CASSGRREVSYEQYF
v_gene: TRBV10-3; j_gene: TRBJ1-5; abundance: once; CDR3aa: CATDSGQGALQPQHF
v_gene: TRBV27; j_gene: TRBJ2-7; abundance: few; CDR3aa: CASSLELASHEQYF
v_gene: TRBV6-1; j_gene: TRBJ2-2; abundance: NA; CDR3aa: CASSEFEQLNTGELFF
v_gene: TRBV27; j_gene: TRBJ2-2; abundance: NA; CDR3aa: CASSWGAGELFF
v_gene: TRBV6-6; j_gene: TRBJ2-7; abundance: NA; CDR3aa: CASNNRGSSYEQYF
v_gene: TRBV18; j_gene: TRBJ2-7; abundance: NA; CDR3aa: CASSPTSGTSGEQYF
v_gene: TRBV7-3; j_gene: TRBJ2-1; abundance: NA; CDR3aa: CASSLGPSSYNEQFF
v_gene: TRBV27; j_gene: TRBJ1-5; abundance: few; CDR3aa: CASSLSTGPNQPQHF
v_gene: TRBV6-5; j_gene: TRBJ2-7; abundance: NA; CDR3aa: CASRSGASGNYEQYF
v_gene: TRBV4-1; j_gene: TRBJ1-2; abundance: NA; CDR3aa: CASSQDNTVGYTF
v_gene: TRBV6-1; j_gene: TRBJ2-1; abundance: NA; CDR3aa: CASRSYNEQFF
v_gene: TRBV6-1; j_gene: TRBJ2-3; abundance: NA; CDR3aa: CASSVLVDTQYF
v_gene: TRBV30; j_gene: TRBJ1-3; abundance: NA; CDR3aa: CAWRGTGPTIYF
v_gene: TRBV5-1; j_gene: TRBJ1-2; abundance: NA; CDR3aa: CASSLVPGQGSNYGYTF
v_gene: TRBV6-5; j_gene: TRBJ2-7; abundance: NA; CDR3aa: CASSYIAVVSYEQYF
v_gene: TRBV30; j_gene: TRBJ2-6; abundance: NA; CDR3aa: CAWNTGATGAGANVLTF
v_gene: TRBV18; j_gene: TRBJ1-1; abundance: NA; CDR3aa: CASSPQRGSNVVTEAFF